This T cell receptor beta chain was recorded in a study of T cells in Graves' hyperthyroidism and ophthalmopathy. With a duration under 2 months, the hyperthyroidism was newly diagnosed in patients aged 18 to 65. Researchers took RNA transcripts and amplified the TCR beta CDR3 regions from them. A first-round RT-PCR of the TCR CDR3 used the HTBI primer set. TCRdb recomputed calls from the multiplex PCR reads with MiXCR, one row per CDR3 protein. The table includes some 690,000 distinct CDR3 sequences, roughly 17% detected once. Germline-derived CDR1 and CDR2 are LNHDA and SQIVND (reference sequence). With V trimmed by 1 base and J by 0 bases, 6 bases remained unmatched. CDR3 size: 17 residues.

Sequencing was done on a sample of blood. The chain is built from TRBV19 and TRBJ1-1, with TRBD1 identical over 9 bases. The receptor's source is a man aged 45-60 years with Graves' hyperthyroidism. CDR3 sequence reads: CASSIVTGGAMNTEAFF. The CDR3 DNA sequence: TGTGCCAGTAGTATAGTGACAGGGGGGGCCATGAACACTGAAGCTTTCTTT.